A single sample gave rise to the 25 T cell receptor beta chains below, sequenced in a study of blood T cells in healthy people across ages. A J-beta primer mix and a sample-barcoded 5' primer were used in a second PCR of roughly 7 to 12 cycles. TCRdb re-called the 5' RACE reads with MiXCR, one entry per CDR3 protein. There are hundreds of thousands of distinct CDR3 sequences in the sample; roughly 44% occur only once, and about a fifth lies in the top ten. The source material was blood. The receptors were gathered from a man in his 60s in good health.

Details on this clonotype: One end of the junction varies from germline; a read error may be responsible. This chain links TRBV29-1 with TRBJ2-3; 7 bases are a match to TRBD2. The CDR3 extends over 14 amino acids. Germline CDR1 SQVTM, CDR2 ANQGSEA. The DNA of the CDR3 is TGCAGCGTTGCCCGCAGCGGGGAGTCAGATATGCAGTATTTT. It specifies CSVARSGESDMQYF.

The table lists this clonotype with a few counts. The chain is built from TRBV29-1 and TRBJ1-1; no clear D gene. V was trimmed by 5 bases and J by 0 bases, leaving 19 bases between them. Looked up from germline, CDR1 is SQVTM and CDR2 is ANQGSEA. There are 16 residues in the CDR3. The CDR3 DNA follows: TGCAGCGTTTTTGGCCTTCCCGGCGGCATGAACACTGAAGCTTTCTTT. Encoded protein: CSVFGLPGGMNTEAFF.

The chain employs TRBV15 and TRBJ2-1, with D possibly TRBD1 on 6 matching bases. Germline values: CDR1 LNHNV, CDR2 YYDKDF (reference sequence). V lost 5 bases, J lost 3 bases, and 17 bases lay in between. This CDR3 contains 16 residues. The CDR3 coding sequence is TGTGCCACCAGCGGAATCCTAGCAGGGGACTACAATGAGCAGTTCTTC. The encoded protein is CATSGILAGDYNEQFF.

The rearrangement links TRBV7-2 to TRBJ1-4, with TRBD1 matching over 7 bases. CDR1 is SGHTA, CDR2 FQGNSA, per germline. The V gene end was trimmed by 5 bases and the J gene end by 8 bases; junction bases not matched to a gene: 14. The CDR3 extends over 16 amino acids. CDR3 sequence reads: CASSADRSVRREKLFF. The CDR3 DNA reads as TGTGCCAGCAGCGCGGACAGGTCGGTTCGTCGGGAAAAACTGTTTTTT.

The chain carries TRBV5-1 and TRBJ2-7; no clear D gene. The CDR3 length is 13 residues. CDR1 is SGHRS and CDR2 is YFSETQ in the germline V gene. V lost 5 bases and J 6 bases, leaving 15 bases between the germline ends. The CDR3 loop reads CASRDRVPGEQYF. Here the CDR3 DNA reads TGCGCCAGCAGGGATAGAGTCCCCGGCGAGCAGTACTTC.

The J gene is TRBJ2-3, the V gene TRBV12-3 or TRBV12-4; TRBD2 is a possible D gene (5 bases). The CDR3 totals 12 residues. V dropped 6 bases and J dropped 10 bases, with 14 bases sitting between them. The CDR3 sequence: CASRLRADAQYF. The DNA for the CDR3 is TGTGCCAGCAGATTGAGAGCGGATGCGCAGTATTTT.

CDR3 residues: CASSEAVGGQETQYF. DNA for the CDR3: TGTGCCAGCAGTGAAGCAGTGGGGGGTCAAGAGACCCAGTACTTC. The rearrangement uses TRBV2 and TRBJ2-5; D perhaps matches TRBD2 (6 bases). Germline V CDR1 and CDR2: SNHLY, FYNNEI. This CDR3 has 15 residues. V gave up 0 bases and J gave up 2 bases, with 10 bases separating them.

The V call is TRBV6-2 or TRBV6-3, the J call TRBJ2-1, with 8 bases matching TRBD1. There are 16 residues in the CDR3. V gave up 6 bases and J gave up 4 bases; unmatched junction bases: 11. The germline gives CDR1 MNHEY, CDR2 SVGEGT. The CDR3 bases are TGTGCCAGCAGCTCTCCTCCGGGACAGGCTTACAATGAGCAGTTCTTC. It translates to CASSSPPGQAYNEQFF.

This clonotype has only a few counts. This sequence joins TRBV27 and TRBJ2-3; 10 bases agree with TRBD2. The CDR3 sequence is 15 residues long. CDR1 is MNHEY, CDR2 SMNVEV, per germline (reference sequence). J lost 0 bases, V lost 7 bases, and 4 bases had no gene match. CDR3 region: CASNALAGSTDTQYF. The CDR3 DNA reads TGTGCCAGCAATGCACTAGCGGGGAGCACAGATACGCAGTATTTT.

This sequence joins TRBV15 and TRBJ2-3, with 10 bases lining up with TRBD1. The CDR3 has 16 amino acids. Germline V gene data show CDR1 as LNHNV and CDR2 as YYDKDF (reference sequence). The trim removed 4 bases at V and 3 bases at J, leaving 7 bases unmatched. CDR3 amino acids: CATSNFDRGLTDTQYF. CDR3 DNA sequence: TGTGCCACCAGCAATTTCGACAGGGGGCTAACAGATACGCAGTATTTT.

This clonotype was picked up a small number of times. Here the CDR3 reads CASSGLAGGRDNEQFF. The CDR3 DNA reads TGTGCCAGCAGTGGACTAGCGGGGGGGAGGGACAATGAGCAGTTCTTC. The genes are TRBV6-6 and TRBJ2-1; 15 bases are a match to TRBD2. V lost 5 bases to trimming and J lost 5 bases; unmatched junction nucleotides: 4. CDR1 is MNHNY and CDR2 is SVGAGI in the germline V gene (reference sequence). This CDR3 spans 16 amino acids.

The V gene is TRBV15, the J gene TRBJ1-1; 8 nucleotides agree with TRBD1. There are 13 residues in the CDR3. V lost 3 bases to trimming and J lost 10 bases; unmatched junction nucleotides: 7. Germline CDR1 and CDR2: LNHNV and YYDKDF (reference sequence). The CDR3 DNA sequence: TGTGCCACCAGCAGTAACAGGGGGGGGACAGCTTTCTTT. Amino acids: CATSSNRGGTAFF.

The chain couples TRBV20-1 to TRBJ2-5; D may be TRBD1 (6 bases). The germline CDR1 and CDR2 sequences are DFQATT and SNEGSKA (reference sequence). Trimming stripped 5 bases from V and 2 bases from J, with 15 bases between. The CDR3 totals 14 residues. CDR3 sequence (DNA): TGCAGTGCTCCAAAAACAGGGCGGCAAGAGACCCAGTACTTC. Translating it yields CSAPKTGRQETQYF.

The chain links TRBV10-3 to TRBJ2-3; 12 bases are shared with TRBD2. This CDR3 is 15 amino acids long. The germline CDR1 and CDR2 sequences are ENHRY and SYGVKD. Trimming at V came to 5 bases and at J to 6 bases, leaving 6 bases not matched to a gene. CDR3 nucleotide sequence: TGTGCCATCAGTCAAAGACTAGCGGGGGCCGATACGCAGTATTTT. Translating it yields CAISQRLAGADTQYF.

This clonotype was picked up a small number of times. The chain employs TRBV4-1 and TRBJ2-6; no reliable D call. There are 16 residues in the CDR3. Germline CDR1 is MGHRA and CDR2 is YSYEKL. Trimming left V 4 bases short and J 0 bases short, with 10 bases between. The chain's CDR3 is CASSPDWSSGANVLTF. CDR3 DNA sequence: TGCGCCAGCAGCCCGGATTGGTCCTCTGGGGCCAACGTCCTGACTTTC.

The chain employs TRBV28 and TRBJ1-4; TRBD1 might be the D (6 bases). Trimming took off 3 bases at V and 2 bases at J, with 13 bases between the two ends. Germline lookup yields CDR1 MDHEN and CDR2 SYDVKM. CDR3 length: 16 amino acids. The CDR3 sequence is CASSFGKQGTNEKLFF. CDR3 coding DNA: TGTGCCAGCAGTTTTGGGAAACAGGGTACTAATGAAAAACTGTTTTTT.

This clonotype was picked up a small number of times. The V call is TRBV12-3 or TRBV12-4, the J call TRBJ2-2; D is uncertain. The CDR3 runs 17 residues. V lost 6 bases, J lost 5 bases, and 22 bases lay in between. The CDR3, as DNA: TGTGCCAGCAGCCCCCTAAGGTCGGACCCTGGGACCGGGGAGCTGTTTTTT. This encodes CASSPLRSDPGTGELFF.

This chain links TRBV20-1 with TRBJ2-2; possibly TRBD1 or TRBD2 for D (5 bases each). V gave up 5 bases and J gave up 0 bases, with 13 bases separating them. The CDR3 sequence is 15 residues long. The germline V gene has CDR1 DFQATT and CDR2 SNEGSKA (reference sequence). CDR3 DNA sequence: TGCAGTGCTCCCAGGGACGGATCGAACACCGGGGAGCTGTTTTTT. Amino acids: CSAPRDGSNTGELFF.

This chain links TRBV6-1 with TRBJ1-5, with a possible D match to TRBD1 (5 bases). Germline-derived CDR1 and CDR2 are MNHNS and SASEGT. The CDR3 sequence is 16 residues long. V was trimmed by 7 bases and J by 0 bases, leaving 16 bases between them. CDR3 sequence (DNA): TGTGCCAGCACCGTCCGGGGGGGAGATAGCAATCAGCCCCAGCATTTT. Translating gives CASTVRGGDSNQPQHF.

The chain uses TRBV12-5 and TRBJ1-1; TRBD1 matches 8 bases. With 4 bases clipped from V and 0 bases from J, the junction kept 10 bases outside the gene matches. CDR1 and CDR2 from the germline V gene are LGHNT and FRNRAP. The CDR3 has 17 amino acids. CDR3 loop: CASGSSGGEGMNTEAFF. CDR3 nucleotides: TGTGCTAGTGGTTCCTCAGGGGGCGAGGGGATGAACACTGAAGCTTTCTTT.

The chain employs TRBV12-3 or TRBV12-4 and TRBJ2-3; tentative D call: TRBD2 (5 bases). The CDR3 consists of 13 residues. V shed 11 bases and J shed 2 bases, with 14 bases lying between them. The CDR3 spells CAGNLGATDTQYF. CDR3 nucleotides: TGTGCCGGCAATTTGGGAGCCACAGATACGCAGTATTTT.

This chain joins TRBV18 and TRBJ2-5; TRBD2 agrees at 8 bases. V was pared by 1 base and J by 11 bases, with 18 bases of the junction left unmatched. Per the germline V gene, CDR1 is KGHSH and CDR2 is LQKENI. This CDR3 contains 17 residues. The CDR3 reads CASSPQWGGTSTPEQYF. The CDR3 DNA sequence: TGTGCCAGCTCACCACAGTGGGGCGGGACTAGTACGCCGGAGCAGTACTTC.

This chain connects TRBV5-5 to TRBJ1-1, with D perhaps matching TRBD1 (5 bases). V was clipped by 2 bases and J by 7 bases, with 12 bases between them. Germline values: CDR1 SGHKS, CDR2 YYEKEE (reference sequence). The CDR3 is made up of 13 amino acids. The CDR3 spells CASSLSPTVEAFF. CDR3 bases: TGTGCCAGCAGCTTAAGCCCGACAGTTGAAGCTTTCTTT.

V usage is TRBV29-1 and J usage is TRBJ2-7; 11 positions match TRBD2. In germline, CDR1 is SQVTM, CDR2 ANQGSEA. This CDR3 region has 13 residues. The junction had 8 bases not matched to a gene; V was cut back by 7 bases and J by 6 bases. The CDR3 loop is CSASRLAGSEQYF. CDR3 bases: TGCAGCGCATCCAGACTAGCGGGGTCCGAGCAGTACTTC.

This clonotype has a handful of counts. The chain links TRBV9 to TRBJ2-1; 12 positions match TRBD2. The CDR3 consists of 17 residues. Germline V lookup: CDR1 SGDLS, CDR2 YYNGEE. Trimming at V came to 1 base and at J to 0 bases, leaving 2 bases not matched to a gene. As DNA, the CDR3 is TGTGCCAGCAGCGTAACTAGCGGGGGGCTCTCCTACAATGAGCAGTTCTTC. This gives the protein CASSVTSGGLSYNEQFF.